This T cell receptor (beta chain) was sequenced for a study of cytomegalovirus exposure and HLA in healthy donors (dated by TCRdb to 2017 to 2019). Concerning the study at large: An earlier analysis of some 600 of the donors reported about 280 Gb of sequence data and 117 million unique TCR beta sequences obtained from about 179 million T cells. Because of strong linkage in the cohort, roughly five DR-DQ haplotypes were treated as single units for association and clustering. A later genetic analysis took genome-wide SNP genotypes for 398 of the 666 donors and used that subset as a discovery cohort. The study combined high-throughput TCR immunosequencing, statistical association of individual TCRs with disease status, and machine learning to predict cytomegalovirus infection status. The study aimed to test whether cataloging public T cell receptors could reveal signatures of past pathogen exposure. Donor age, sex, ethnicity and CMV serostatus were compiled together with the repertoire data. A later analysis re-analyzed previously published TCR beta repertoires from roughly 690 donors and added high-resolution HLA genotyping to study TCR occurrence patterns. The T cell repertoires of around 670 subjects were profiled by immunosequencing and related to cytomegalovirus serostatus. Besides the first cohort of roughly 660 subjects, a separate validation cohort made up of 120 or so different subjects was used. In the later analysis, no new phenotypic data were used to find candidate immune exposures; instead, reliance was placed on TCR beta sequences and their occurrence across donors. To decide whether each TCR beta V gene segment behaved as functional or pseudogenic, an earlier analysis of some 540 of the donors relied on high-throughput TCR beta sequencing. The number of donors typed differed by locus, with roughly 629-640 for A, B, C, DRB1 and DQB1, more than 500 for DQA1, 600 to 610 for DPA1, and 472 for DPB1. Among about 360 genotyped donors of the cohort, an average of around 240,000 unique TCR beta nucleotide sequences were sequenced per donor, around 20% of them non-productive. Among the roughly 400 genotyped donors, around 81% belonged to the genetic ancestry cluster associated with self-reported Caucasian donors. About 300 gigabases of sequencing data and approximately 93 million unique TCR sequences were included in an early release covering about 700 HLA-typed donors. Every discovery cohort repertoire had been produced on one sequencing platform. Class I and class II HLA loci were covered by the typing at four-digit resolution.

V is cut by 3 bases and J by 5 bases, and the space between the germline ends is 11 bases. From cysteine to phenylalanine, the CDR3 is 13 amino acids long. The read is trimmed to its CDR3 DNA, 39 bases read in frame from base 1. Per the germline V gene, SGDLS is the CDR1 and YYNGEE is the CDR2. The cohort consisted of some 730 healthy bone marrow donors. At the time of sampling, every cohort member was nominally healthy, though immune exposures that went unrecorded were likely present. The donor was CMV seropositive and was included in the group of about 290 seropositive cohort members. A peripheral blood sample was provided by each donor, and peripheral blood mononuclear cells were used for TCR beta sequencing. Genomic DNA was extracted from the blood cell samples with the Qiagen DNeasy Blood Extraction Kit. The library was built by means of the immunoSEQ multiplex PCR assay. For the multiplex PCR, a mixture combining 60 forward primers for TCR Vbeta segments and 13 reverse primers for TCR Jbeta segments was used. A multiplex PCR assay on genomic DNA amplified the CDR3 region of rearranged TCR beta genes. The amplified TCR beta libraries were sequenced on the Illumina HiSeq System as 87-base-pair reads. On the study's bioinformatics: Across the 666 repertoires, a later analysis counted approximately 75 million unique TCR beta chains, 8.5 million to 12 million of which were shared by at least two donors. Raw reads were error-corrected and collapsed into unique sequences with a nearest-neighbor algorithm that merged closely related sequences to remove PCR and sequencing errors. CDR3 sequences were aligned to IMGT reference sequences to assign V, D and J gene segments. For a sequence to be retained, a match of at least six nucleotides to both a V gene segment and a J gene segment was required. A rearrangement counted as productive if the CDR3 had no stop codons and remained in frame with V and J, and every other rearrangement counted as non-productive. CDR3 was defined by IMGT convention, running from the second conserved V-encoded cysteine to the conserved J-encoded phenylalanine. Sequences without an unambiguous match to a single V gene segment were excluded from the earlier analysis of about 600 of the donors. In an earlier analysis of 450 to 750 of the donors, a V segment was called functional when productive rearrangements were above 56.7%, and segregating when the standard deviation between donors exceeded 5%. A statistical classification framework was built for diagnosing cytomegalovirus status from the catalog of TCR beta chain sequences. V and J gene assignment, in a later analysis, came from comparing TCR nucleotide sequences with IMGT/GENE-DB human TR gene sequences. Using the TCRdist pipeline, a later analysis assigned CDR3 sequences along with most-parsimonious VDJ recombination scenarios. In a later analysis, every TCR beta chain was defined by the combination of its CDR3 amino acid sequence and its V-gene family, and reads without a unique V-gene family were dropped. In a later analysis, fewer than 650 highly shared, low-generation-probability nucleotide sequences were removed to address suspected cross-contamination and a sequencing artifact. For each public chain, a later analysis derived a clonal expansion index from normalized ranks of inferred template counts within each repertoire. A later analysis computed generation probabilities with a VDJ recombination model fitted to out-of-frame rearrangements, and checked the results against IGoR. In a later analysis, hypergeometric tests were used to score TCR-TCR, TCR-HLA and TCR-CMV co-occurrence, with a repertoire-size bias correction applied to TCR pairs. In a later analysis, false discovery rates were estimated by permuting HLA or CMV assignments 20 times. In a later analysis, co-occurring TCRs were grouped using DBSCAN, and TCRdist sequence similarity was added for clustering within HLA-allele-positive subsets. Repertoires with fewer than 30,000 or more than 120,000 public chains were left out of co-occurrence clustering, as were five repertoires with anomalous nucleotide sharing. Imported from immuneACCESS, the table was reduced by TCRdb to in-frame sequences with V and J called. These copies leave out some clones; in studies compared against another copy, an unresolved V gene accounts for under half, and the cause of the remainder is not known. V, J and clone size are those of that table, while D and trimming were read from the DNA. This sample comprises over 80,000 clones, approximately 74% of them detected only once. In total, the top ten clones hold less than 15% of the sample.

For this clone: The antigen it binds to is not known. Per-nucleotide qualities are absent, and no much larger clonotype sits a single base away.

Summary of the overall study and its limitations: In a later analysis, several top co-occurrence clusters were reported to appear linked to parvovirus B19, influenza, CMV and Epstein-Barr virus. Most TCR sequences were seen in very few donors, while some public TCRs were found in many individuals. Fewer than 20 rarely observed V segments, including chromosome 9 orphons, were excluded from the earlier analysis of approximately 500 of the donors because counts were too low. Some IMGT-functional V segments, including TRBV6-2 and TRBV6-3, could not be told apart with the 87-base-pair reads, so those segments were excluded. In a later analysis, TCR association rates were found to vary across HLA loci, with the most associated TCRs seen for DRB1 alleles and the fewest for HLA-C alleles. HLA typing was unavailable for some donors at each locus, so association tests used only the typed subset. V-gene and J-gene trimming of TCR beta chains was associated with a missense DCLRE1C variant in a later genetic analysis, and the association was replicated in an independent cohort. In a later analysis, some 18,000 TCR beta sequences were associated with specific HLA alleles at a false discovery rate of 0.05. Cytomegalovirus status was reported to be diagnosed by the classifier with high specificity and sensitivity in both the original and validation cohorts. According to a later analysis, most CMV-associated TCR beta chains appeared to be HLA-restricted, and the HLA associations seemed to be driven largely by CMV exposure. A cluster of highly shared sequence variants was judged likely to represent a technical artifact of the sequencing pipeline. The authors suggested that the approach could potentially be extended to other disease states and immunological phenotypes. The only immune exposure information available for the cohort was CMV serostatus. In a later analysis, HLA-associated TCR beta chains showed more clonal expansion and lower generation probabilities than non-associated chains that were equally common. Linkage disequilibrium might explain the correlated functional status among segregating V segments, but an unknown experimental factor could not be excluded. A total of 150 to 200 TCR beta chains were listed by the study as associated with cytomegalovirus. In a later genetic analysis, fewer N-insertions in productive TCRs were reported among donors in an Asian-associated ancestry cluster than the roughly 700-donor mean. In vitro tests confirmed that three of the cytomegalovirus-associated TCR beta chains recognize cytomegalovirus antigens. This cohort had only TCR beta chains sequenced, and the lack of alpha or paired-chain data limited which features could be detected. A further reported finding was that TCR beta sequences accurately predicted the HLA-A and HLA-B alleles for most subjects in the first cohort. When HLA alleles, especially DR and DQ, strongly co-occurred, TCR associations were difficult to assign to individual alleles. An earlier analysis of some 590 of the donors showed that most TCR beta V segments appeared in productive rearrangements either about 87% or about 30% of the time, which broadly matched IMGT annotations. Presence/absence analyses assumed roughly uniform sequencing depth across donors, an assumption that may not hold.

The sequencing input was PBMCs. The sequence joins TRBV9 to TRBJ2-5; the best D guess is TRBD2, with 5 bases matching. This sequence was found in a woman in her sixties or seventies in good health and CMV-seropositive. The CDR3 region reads CASSASGMETQYF. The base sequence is TGTGCCAGCAGCGCGTCCGGGATGGAGACCCAGTACTTC.